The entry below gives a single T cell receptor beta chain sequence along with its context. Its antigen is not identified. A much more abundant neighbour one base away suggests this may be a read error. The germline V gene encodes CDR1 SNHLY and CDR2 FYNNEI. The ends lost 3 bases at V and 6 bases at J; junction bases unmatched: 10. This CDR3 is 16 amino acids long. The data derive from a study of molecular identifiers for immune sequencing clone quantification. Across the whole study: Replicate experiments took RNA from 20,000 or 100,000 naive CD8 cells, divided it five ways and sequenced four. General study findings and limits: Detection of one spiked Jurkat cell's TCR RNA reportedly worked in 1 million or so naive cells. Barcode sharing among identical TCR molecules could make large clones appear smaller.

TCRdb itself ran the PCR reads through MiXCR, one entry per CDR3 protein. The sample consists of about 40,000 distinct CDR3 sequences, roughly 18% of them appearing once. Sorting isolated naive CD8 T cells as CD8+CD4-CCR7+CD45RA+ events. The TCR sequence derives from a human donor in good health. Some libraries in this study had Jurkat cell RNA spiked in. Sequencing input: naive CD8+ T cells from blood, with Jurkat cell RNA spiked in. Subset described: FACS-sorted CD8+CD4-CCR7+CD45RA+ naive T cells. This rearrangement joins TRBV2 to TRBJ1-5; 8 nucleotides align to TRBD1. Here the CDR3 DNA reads TGTGCCAGCAGTGACCCCCTCGACAGGGGAGTTCAGCCCCAGCATTTT. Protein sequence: CASSDPLDRGVQPQHF.